The entry below gives a single TCR beta chain sequence along with its context. Its antigen is not identified. Expressed TCRB transcripts were sequenced because the entire RNA isolate underwent reverse transcription. Measured with immunoSEQ multiplex PCR; TCRdb has only the in-frame clones, and not every one. The sample has about 190,000 clones, roughly 7.1% seen once; the top ten hold roughly 0.97%. The data stem from a study of beta chain features in type 1 diabetes. About the study: In age, gender and cell yields, patients were similar to healthy donors. Whole-study findings and limits: Within each of all four CD4+ subsets, Type 1 diabetes patients had TCRB CDR3s that were moderately but significantly shorter.

V was pared by 5 bases and J by 4 bases, with 13 bases of the junction left unmatched. The CDR3 length is 15 residues. Germline values: CDR1 SQVTM, CDR2 ANQGSEA. Material: central memory CD4+ T cells from blood. The clonotype comes from a woman in her forties with type 1 diabetes. The rearrangement links TRBV29-1 to TRBJ1-1, with 7 bases lining up with TRBD1. The CDR3 loop is CSVNVGAGGVTEAFF. The CDR3 DNA sequence: TGCAGCGTTAATGTTGGGGCAGGGGGTGTCACTGAAGCTTTCTTT. The full variable domain, completed using reference TRBV29-1 and TRBJ1-1, is SAVISQKPSRDICQRGTSLTIQCQVDSQVTMMFWYRQQPGQSLTLIATANQGSEATYESGFVIDKFPISRPNLTFSTLTVSNMSPEDSSIYLCSVNVGAGGVTEAFFGQGTRLTVV.